This T cell receptor beta chain comes out of a study of CD8+ T cells in alopecia areata. Between the trimmed V and J ends, which lost 2 bases and 2 bases, there was a span of 9 bases. There are 14 residues in the CDR3. CDR1 is MNHEY and CDR2 is SMNVEV in the germline V gene (reference sequence). The treatment was: oral pan-JAK inhibitor, 5-10 mg twice daily. Reverse transcribed after extraction, RNA yielded cDNA as the sequencing template. The data were produced by immunoSEQ multiplex PCR, yet TCRdb's version contains in-frame clones alone and is incomplete. The sample consists of fewer than 110,000 clones, about four fifths of them appearing once.

This chain joins TRBV27 and TRBJ1-2; TRBD1 is a possible D gene (5 bases). The TCR was taken from a human donor with alopecia areata. The source was CD8+ T cells sorted from blood, collected at week 24, from a patient treated with tofacitinib. DNA of the CDR3: TGTGCCAGCAGTTTAGGGGCAGGGAACTATGGCTACACCTTC. Translating it yields CASSLGAGNYGYTF.